This TCR beta chain is from a study of shared clonotypes between healthy human individuals. The overall study: The donor group consisted of a couple of women and three men, aged 18 to 49.

On this clone: Its specificity is unknown.

V shed 4 bases and J 3 bases; nucleotides not matched to a gene: 10. The CDR3 has 15 amino acids. The germline V gene encodes CDR1 SGHRS and CDR2 YFSETQ. Study-wide results and caveats: Depth of sequencing was expected to influence donor clonotype sharing. The study generally estimated greater richness for naive than memory subsets. Rarefaction gave evidence that sorted-subset sequencing remained incomplete despite large depth.

Some clones are missing from TCRdb's copy, which holds only in-frame ones; the method was immunoSEQ multiplex PCR. The sample consists of over a million clones, around 98.5% of them appearing once. The source of this sequence is a man aged 30-40 years in good health. This sequence joins TRBV5-1 and TRBJ2-7, with TRBD2 identical over 7 bases. The specimen was naive CD4+ T cells sorted from blood. As to subset: CD45RA+ positively selected. For the CDR3, the DNA is TGCGCCAGCAGCCCTTTGGCTGCGGGGGACTACGAGCAGTACTTC. As protein: CASSPLAAGDYEQYF.